This entry is about one T cell receptor beta chain. Its antigen is still unknown. A single record per CDR3 protein comes from TCRdb applying MiXCR to the PCR reads. The sample includes 350,000 or so distinct CDR3 sequences, 20% to 25% of them seen just once. The sorting of naive CD8 T cells used the CD8+CD4-CCR7+CD45RA+ phenotype. Germline-derived CDR1 and CDR2 are SEHNR and FQNEAQ (reference sequence). After removal of 3 bases from V and 4 bases from J, the junction contained 6 bases not matched to a gene. The CDR3 is 16 residues long. The data were obtained in a study of molecular identifiers for immune sequencing clone quantification. Study observations and caveats: Identical TCR molecules that share a barcode could lead to an underestimation of highly expanded clone sizes. Clones that had above 20 RNA copies took up over 97% of effector molecules but under 1% in naive cells.

The sample comprised naive CD8+ T cells from blood, with Jurkat cell RNA spiked in. The subset is: FACS-sorted CD8+CD4-CCR7+CD45RA+ naive T cells. This clonotype was obtained from a human donor in good health. Some libraries in this study had Jurkat cell RNA spiked in. The chain combines TRBV7-9 with TRBJ2-3; TRBD1 agrees at 11 bases. The CDR3 DNA follows: TGTGCCAGCAGCTTCACTCCGGGACAGGGGGCAGATACGCAGTATTTT. This codes for CASSFTPGQGADTQYF.